The clone carrying this T cell receptor beta chain was recorded once. Its antigen is unidentified. TCRdb called the 5' RACE reads again in MiXCR, with one record for every CDR3 protein. This table holds 65,000 to 90,000 distinct CDR3 sequences, 15% to 20% found once. The source of the sample is a study of human T cells and chemical hapten exposure. General study results and limits: Among TCRs, those above 1 in 1000 frequency were unaffected by DPC sensitization.

Before extraction, the whole blood was not fractionated, and total RNA was taken from it. This receptor was taken from a female donor in good health.

CDR3 sequence (DNA): TGTGCCAGCACTCTGGGGACAGGATCATCCGGGGCCAACGTCCTGACTTTC. It codes for CASTLGTGSSGANVLTF. This chain joins TRBV6-6 and TRBJ2-6, with 8 bases aligning to TRBD1. Trimming at V came to 7 bases and at J to 4 bases, leaving 12 bases not matched to a gene. The CDR3 contains 17 residues. Germline V gives CDR1 MNHNY, CDR2 SVGAGI (reference sequence).